What follows describes a single TCR beta chain. This clonotype showed up just a few times. Its binding antigen is unknown. No base quality values were provided; no much bigger clone lies one nucleotide off. The library was built by means of RT-PCR. Sequencing took place on an Illumina HiSeq 2500. TCRdb reprocessed the public reads (quality trimming at Q25 with fastp, clone calling with MiXCR) and kept in-frame beta chains. Every entry covers one CDR3 protein and lists the most common genes and DNA from its rows. The sample data list over 400,000 distinct CDR3 sequences, and approximately 13% of these were observed just once. Clones ranked in the top ten supply around 13% of the sample. This record comes from a study of response to subunit inactivated influenza vaccine listed by TCRdb under 2018. Describing the broader study: To follow how T cells responded to a trivalent subunit inactivated influenza vaccine, the researchers relied on deep quantitative profiling of the T cell receptor repertoire. The full study reports these points: The authors proposed that each seasonal influenza vaccination may bring in only a limited number of new T cells.

The time point label of this sample denotes: 45 to 50 days after influenza vaccine administration. The starting material was PBMCs from blood, obtained around seven weeks after vaccination. The TCR originated in a man aged 50 to 59 who received an inactivated influenza vaccine. Donor details come from another sample of the same person, matched by shared clones.

The CDR3 region has the sequence CASSLRVAGDGELFF. The DNA reads as follows: TGTGCCAGCAGCCTTCGGGTAGCGGGAGACGGGGAGCTGTTTTTT. Recombination joined TRBV9 with TRBJ2-2; 9 bases in between match TRBD2. Spanning cysteine to phenylalanine, the CDR3 consists of 15 amino acids. This entry keeps only the CDR3 DNA: 45 bases, framed from base 1. CDR1 and CDR2, looked up from the germline V gene, are SGDLS and YYNGEE. V is trimmed back by 4 bases and J by 7 bases, and the junction contains 8 bases that no gene match accounts for.